The rows below give T cell receptor beta chains drawn from one sample of a study of blood T cell repertoires in COVID-19. Repertoires were generated with immunoSEQ multiplex PCR, while TCRdb's copy carries only in-frame clones and drops some. The sample lists just under 350,000 clones, approximately 82% occurring once. The sequenced material came from peripheral blood. The receptors were sampled from a man aged 30-40 years with active or convalescent COVID-19. CDR3s include the opening cysteine and the closing phenylalanine or tryptophan. Each record gives: J gene, clone size, D gene, V gene, CDR3 length, CDR3 DNA, CDR3 protein. D genes are given only for firm matches. Clone size is given for some rows only: seen once, a few or many times, or a class if the clone is expanded.

J: TRBJ2-7; size: many; D: NA; V: TRBV5-8; length: 16; DNA: TGTGCCAGCAGCTTGGGGTACTGGGAGGCAAACTACGAGCAGTACTTC; CDR3: CASSLGYWEANYEQYF
J: TRBJ2-7; size: NA; D: NA; V: TRBV11-3; length: 14; DNA: TGTGCCAGCAGCAAGAACTGGTCCCCCTACGAGCAGTACTTC; CDR3: CASSKNWSPYEQYF
J: TRBJ2-3; size: NA; D: TRBD2; V: TRBV2; length: 16; DNA: TGTGCCAGCAGTGAACATAGCGGGGGGGACACAGATACGCAGTATTTT; CDR3: CASSEHSGGDTDTQYF
J: TRBJ2-7; size: NA; D: NA; V: TRBV5-1; length: 14; DNA: TGCGCCAGCAGCTCACAGGGAATGCAGTACGAGCAGTACTTC; CDR3: CASSSQGMQYEQYF
J: TRBJ1-2; size: NA; D: NA; V: TRBV11-1; length: 12; DNA: TGTGCCAGCAGCTCAGGCTCCTATGGCTACACCTTC; CDR3: CASSSGSYGYTF
J: TRBJ2-7; size: NA; D: NA; V: TRBV3-1/TRBV3-2; length: 13; DNA: TGTGCCAGCAGCCCCAAGCCCGGGTACGAGCAGTACTTC; CDR3: CASSPKPGYEQYF
J: TRBJ1-1; size: NA; D: TRBD1; V: TRBV7-9; length: 16; DNA: TGTGCCAGCAGCTTACCCGGGACAGGGGTCGCCACTGAAGCTTTCTTT; CDR3: CASSLPGTGVATEAFF
J: TRBJ2-1; size: few; D: TRBD2; V: TRBV5-1; length: 15; DNA: TGCGCCAGCAGCTCCAATAGCGGGAGCCACAATGAGCAGTTCTTC; CDR3: CASSSNSGSHNEQFF
J: TRBJ1-5; size: NA; D: NA; V: TRBV28; length: 12; DNA: TGTGCCAGCCGTCCAGGGAATCAGCCCCAGCATTTT; CDR3: CASRPGNQPQHF
J: TRBJ2-5; size: once; D: NA; V: TRBV5-4; length: 15; DNA: TGTGCCAGCAGCTCCTATTCCCCCTCCGAAGAGACCCAGTACTTC; CDR3: CASSSYSPSEETQYF
J: TRBJ1-2; size: NA; D: NA; V: TRBV7-8; length: 17; DNA: TGTGCCAGCAGCTTAGCGGCAGGGGCAGGCTCTAACTATGGCTACACCTTC; CDR3: CASSLAAGAGSNYGYTF
J: TRBJ2-1; size: NA; D: TRBD2; V: TRBV9; length: 15; DNA: TGTGCCAGCAGCGTAGTTTTAGCGGGAGGAGGTGAGCAGTTCTTC; CDR3: CASSVVLAGGGEQFF
J: TRBJ1-5; size: NA; D: NA; V: TRBV30; length: 15; DNA: TGTGCCTGGAGGGGCGGGGGAGGTGGCAATCAGCCCCAGCATTTT; CDR3: CAWRGGGGGNQPQHF
J: TRBJ2-2; size: NA; D: TRBD2; V: TRBV3-1/TRBV3-2; length: 15; DNA: TGTGCCAGCAGCCAAGATTACGGGGGGGAGCGGGAGCTGTTTTTT; CDR3: CASSQDYGGERELFF
J: TRBJ2-1; size: NA; D: TRBD2; V: TRBV2; length: 19; DNA: TGTGCCAGCCACACCGGAGGGGGGGGCCTAGCGGGAGGAATAAATGAGCAGTTCTTC; CDR3: CASHTGGGGLAGGINEQFF
J: TRBJ2-5; size: few; D: NA; V: TRBV7-6; length: 13; DNA: TGTGCCAGCAGCTTTCGACAACAAGAGACCCAGTACTTC; CDR3: CASSFRQQETQYF
J: TRBJ2-1; size: NA; D: TRBD2; V: TRBV19; length: 16; DNA: TGTGCCAGTAACACGGGACTAGCTACTCGGTACAATGAGCAGTTCTTC; CDR3: CASNTGLATRYNEQFF
J: TRBJ1-2; size: NA; D: NA; V: TRBV7-2; length: 12; DNA: TGTGCCAGCAGCGAATACAGGGTCGGCTACACCTTC; CDR3: CASSEYRVGYTF
J: TRBJ2-3; size: NA; D: NA; V: TRBV27; length: 11; DNA: TGTGCCAGCAGCGCCGGAGATACGCAGTATTTT; CDR3: CASSAGDTQYF
J: TRBJ1-1; size: NA; D: TRBD1; V: TRBV18; length: 13; DNA: TGTGCCAGCTCACCTCCGGCAGGGGGGTCCGCTTTCTTT; CDR3: CASSPPAGGSAFF
J: TRBJ2-7; size: NA; D: NA; V: TRBV27; length: 14; DNA: TGTGCCAGCAGTCTAGGGACATGGGGGCTGGAGCAGTACTTC; CDR3: CASSLGTWGLEQYF
J: TRBJ2-2; size: NA; D: NA; V: TRBV24-1; length: 15; DNA: TGTGCCACCAGTGATTTTGGTGTCGGGACCGGGGAGCTGTTTTTT; CDR3: CATSDFGVGTGELFF
J: TRBJ2-3; size: NA; D: NA; V: TRBV6-2/TRBV6-3; length: 11; DNA: TGTGCCAGCAGTCAGGCCGAGACGCAGTATTTT; CDR3: CASSQAETQYF
J: TRBJ2-7; size: NA; D: TRBD2; V: TRBV28; length: 14; DNA: TGTGCCAGCAGGGCGGGAGGCTGGGGATACGAGCAGTACTTC; CDR3: CASRAGGWGYEQYF
J: TRBJ1-4; size: NA; D: TRBD1; V: TRBV7-2; length: 14; DNA: TGTGCCAGCAGCTCAACAGGGGGAGGTGAAAAACTGTTTTTT; CDR3: CASSSTGGGEKLFF
J: TRBJ1-1; size: NA; D: NA; V: TRBV11-2; length: 12; DNA: TGTGCCAGCAGCCCGACGCGGGCTGAAGCTTTCTTT; CDR3: CASSPTRAEAFF
J: TRBJ1-1; size: NA; D: NA; V: TRBV30; length: 11; DNA: TGTGCCTGGGGGTACGGCACTGAAGCTTTCTTT; CDR3: CAWGYGTEAFF
J: TRBJ1-4; size: NA; D: NA; V: TRBV29-1; length: 15; DNA: TGCAGCGTTAAGGGGCTAGTTGCAACTAATGAAAAACTGTTTTTT; CDR3: CSVKGLVATNEKLFF
J: TRBJ2-7; size: NA; D: NA; V: TRBV2; length: 14; DNA: TGTGCCAGCAGTGGTCCCTCAAGCGATTACGAGCAGTACTTC; CDR3: CASSGPSSDYEQYF
J: TRBJ1-1; size: NA; D: NA; V: TRBV5-1; length: 15; DNA: TGCGCCAGCAGCTCCTGGACAGCTATGAACACTGAAGCTTTCTTT; CDR3: CASSSWTAMNTEAFF
J: TRBJ1-2; size: NA; D: NA; V: TRBV18; length: 14; DNA: TGTGCCAGCTCACCAGGGTCAGACTACTATGGCTACACCTTC; CDR3: CASSPGSDYYGYTF
J: TRBJ2-7; size: few; D: NA; V: TRBV5-6; length: 14; DNA: TGTGCCAGCAGCTTGGCCCTCGGGTCCTACGAGCAGTACTTC; CDR3: CASSLALGSYEQYF
J: TRBJ2-1; size: NA; D: NA; V: TRBV18; length: 14; DNA: TGTGCCAGCTCACCACCGTCCCGCTACAATGAGCAGTTCTTC; CDR3: CASSPPSRYNEQFF
J: TRBJ1-2; size: NA; D: NA; V: TRBV24-1; length: 13; DNA: TGTGCCACCTGGGGCGGGGGATCAAGGGGCTACACCTTC; CDR3: CATWGGGSRGYTF
J: TRBJ1-6; size: NA; D: NA; V: TRBV9; length: 16; DNA: TGTGCCAGCAGCGTAGGGATCGGACGGGAAAATTCACCCCTCCACTTT; CDR3: CASSVGIGRENSPLHF
J: TRBJ2-1; size: NA; D: TRBD2; V: TRBV28; length: 17; DNA: TGTGCCAGCAGTTTAGGGCTAGCGGCGAGCTCCTACAATGAGCAGTTCTTC; CDR3: CASSLGLAASSYNEQFF
J: TRBJ1-4; size: NA; D: NA; V: TRBV30; length: 10; DNA: TGTGCCTGGGGACAGGAAAAACTGTTTTTT; CDR3: CAWGQEKLFF